The 4 T cell receptor beta chains below all came from one sample that was sequenced in a study of cytomegalovirus exposure and HLA in healthy donors. It was with 60 Vbeta and 13 Jbeta primers that the PCR ran. Only in-frame clones appear in the TCRdb table, and some are missing; sequencing was by immunoSEQ multiplex PCR. This sample yields nearly 70,000 clones, of which under 85% are seen a single time; 11% belongs to the top ten. Sequenced material: PBMCs. Receptor source: a woman aged 55-69 years in good health and CMV-seropositive.

As concerns this clone: One end of the junction does not line up with germline, which may come from a read error. This chain links TRBV7-7 with TRBJ2-1, with a tentative D call TRBD1 (7 bases). The CDR3 extends over 14 amino acids. Per the germline V gene, CDR1 is SSHAT and CDR2 is FNYEAQ (reference sequence). The CDR3 DNA follows: TGTGCTAGCAGCCCTCAGGGGGGATACAATGAGCAGTTCTTC. It is translated as CASSPQGGYNEQFF.

The genes are TRBV15 and TRBJ1-1; no clear D. Trimming cost V 3 bases and J 6 bases, with 20 bases left between them. The CDR3 spans 16 residues. The V gene's germline CDR1 is LNHNV and CDR2 YYDKDF (reference sequence). CDR3 DNA: TGTGCCACCAGCAGCCCCCCCGGCGTGTCTGGAGCTGAAGCTTTCTTT. Translating gives CATSSPPGVSGAEAFF.

This sequence joins TRBV7-2 and TRBJ1-6, with D maybe TRBD1 (6 bases). The CDR3 has 17 residues. In germline, CDR1 is SGHTA, CDR2 FQGNSA. The germline V and J ends were trimmed by 1 base and 2 bases, with 12 bases remaining between them. CDR3: CASSLEAAGAYNSPLHF. CDR3 coding DNA: TGTGCCAGCAGCTTAGAGGCGGCAGGGGCCTATAATTCACCCCTCCACTTT.

The gene calls are TRBV30 and TRBJ1-1, with unresolved D. Germline CDR1 is GTSNPN and CDR2 is SVGIG (reference sequence). The CDR3 has 11 amino acids. V was shortened by 0 bases and J by 6 bases, with 5 bases between the two germline ends. The DNA of the CDR3 is TGTGCCTGGAGTGTTGGAGCTGAAGCTTTCTTT. Its translation: CAWSVGAEAFF.